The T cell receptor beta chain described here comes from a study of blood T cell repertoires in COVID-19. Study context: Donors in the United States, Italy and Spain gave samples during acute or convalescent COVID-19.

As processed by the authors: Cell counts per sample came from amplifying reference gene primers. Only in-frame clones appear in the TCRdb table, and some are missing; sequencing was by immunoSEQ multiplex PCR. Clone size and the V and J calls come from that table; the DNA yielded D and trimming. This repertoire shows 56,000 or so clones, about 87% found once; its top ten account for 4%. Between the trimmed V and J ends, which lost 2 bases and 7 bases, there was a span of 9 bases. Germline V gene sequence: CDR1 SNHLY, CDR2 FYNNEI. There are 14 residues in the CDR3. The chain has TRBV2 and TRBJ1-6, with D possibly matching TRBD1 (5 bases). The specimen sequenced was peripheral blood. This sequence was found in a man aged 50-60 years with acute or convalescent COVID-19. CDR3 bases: TGTGCCAGCAGTGAACAGGGCCGGAATTCACCCCTCCACTTT. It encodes CASSEQGRNSPLHF.